These 10 T cell receptor beta chains were all obtained from the same sample, sequenced in a study of CD8 T cells in Susac syndrome. Random hexamers were used to reverse transcribe an amount of roughly 0.45 to 1 ug RNA. Each CDR3 protein gets one entry after TCRdb re-called the immunoSEQ multiplex PCR reads with MiXCR. The sample yields roughly 67,000 distinct CDR3 sequences, about 95% seen once. The sample taken for sequencing was CD8+ T cells from PBMCs. These receptors all stem from a human donor with multiple sclerosis.

The V call is TRBV5-6, the J call TRBJ2-2; D uncertain. The CDR3 is made up of 15 amino acids. V dropped 5 bases and J dropped 3 bases, with 14 bases sitting between them. From germline, CDR1 is SGHDT and CDR2 YYEEEE. The CDR3 bases are TGTGCCAGCAGTTGGACCGAAGCCTACACCGGGGAGCTGTTTTTT. Residues: CASSWTEAYTGELFF.

The DNA for the CDR3 is TGTGCCAGCAGCACGGGGGGCCGACACAATGAGCAGTTCTTC. Protein sequence: CASSTGGRHNEQFF. The chain carries TRBV13 and TRBJ2-1; D may be TRBD2 (7 bases). Germline values: CDR1 PRHDT, CDR2 FYEKMQ (reference sequence). CDR3 length: 14 amino acids. Trimming stripped 5 bases from V and 5 bases from J, with 13 bases between.

This clonotype occurred once. The chain uses TRBV29-1 and TRBJ1-3; D gene ambiguous. Germline-derived CDR1 and CDR2 are SQVTM and ANQGSEA. The CDR3 has 17 amino acids. V was clipped by 0 bases and J by 0 bases, with 15 bases between them. The DNA of the CDR3 is TGCAGCGTTGAAGACCGGCATTATTCAGCCTCTGGAAACACCATATATTTT. Its protein is CSVEDRHYSASGNTIYF.

The chain couples TRBV6-1 to TRBJ2-7; maybe TRBD1 (5 bases). The V and J ends lost 0 bases and 2 bases respectively, with 11 bases between them. The CDR3 is 15 amino acids. Germline CDR1 and CDR2: MNHNS and SASEGT. CDR3 sequence: CASSEAPTETYEQYF. CDR3 sequence (DNA): TGTGCCAGCAGTGAAGCCCCGACAGAGACCTACGAGCAGTACTTC.

The chain has TRBV19 and TRBJ2-1; D possibly corresponds to TRBD1 (5 bases). The CDR3 runs 15 residues. The V end lost 5 bases, the J end lost 7 bases, and 18 bases lay between the germline ends. CDR1 LNHDA and CDR2 SQIVND come from the germline V gene (reference sequence). CDR3: CASSPSDVPGNEQFF. The CDR3 coding sequence is TGTGCCAGTAGTCCATCGGACGTCCCAGGGAATGAGCAGTTCTTC.

This chain connects TRBV10-3 to TRBJ2-7; D remains ambiguous. Germline assignment: CDR1 ENHRY and CDR2 SYGVKD. The length of the CDR3 is 13 residues. The ends were cut back, 3 bases at V and 1 base at J, with 7 bases in the middle. CDR3 loop: CAISDIVSYEQYF. The CDR3 DNA reads as TGTGCCATCAGTGATATAGTATCCTACGAGCAGTACTTC.

Concerning this clonotype itself: Its ends do not fully match the called genes, so a read error is possible. The rearrangement uses TRBV20-1 and TRBJ2-1, with 7 bases that match TRBD2. The germline CDR1 and CDR2 sequences are DFQATT and SNEGSKA (reference sequence). This CDR3 has 14 residues. CDR3 DNA: TGCAGTGCGAGAGCGGGGAGCTCCTACAATGAGCAGTTCTTC. The encoded protein is CSARAGSSYNEQFF.

The J gene is TRBJ2-3, the V gene TRBV6-6, with D tentatively TRBD1 or TRBD2 (5 bases each). V was pared by 2 bases and J by 2 bases, with 11 bases between. CDR1 and CDR2 from the germline V gene are MNHNY and SVGAGI (reference sequence). This CDR3 contains 15 residues. The chain's CDR3 is CASSYPGLNTDTQYF. DNA for the CDR3: TGTGCCAGCAGTTACCCGGGGCTAAACACAGATACGCAGTATTTT.

This chain joins TRBV29-1 and TRBJ1-1, with TRBD1 matching 10 bases. Germline assignment: CDR1 SQVTM and CDR2 ANQGSEA. The CDR3 is 13 residues long. The V and J ends lost 5 bases and 5 bases, in that order; junction bases with no gene match: 5. CDR3 region: CSVRDRGRTEAFF. DNA of the CDR3: TGCAGCGTTCGGGACAGGGGAAGGACTGAAGCTTTCTTT.

The table lists this clonotype with a count of one. The J gene is TRBJ2-5, the V gene TRBV6-2 or TRBV6-3; D is possibly TRBD1 or TRBD2 (5 bases each). Germline assignment: CDR1 MNHEY and CDR2 SVGEGT. The CDR3 is 12 amino acids. The V gene lost 2 bases and the J gene lost 5 bases, with 6 bases spanning the gap. Here the CDR3 reads CASSYGGETQYF. The CDR3 DNA reads as TGTGCCAGCAGTTACGGGGGTGAGACCCAGTACTTC.